The 5 T cell receptor beta chains listed next were all sequenced from one sample in a study of tissue T cells after allogeneic stem cell transplantation. Method: immunoSEQ multiplex PCR; TCRdb's copy keeps in-frame clones and lacks some. The sample holds fewer than 30,000 clones, approximately 85% seen once. The material was blood, obtained before transplantation. The source of these receptors is a woman aged 18-55 years who later had graft-versus-host disease after an allogeneic stem cell transplant.

The rearrangement links TRBV7-8 to TRBJ2-3, with 12 bases matching TRBD2. The CDR3 has 19 amino acids. Per the germline V gene, CDR1 is SGHVS and CDR2 is FQNEAQ. V shed 3 bases, J shed 3 bases, and the junction held 13 bases outside the gene matches. In DNA, the CDR3 is TGTGCCAGCAGCTTCCCCACTAGCGGGGGGCTTCGTCGGACAGATACGCAGTATTTT. Its protein is CASSFPTSGGLRRTDTQYF.

The chain recombines TRBV7-2 with TRBJ2-2, with 9 positions matching TRBD1. In germline, CDR1 is SGHTA, CDR2 FQGNSA. Losses at the gene ends were 10 bases for V and 4 bases for J; bases not matched to a gene: 13. There are 16 residues in the CDR3. The DNA for the CDR3 is TGTGCCACCCCCCGCCTGGGACAGGGATCCACCGGGGAGCTGTTTTTT. As protein: CATPRLGQGSTGELFF.

The rearrangement joins TRBV28 to TRBJ2-7; TRBD2 agrees at 10 bases. The germline gives CDR1 MDHEN, CDR2 SYDVKM. The trim removed 10 bases at V and 1 base at J, leaving 13 bases unmatched. The CDR3 covers 16 residues. The CDR3, as DNA: TGTGCCACAAGCGGGGGGGTTATAAGGTTGTCCTACGAGCAGTACTTC. This encodes CATSGGVIRLSYEQYF.

The CDR3 spells CASSRARASYEQYF. In nucleotides, the CDR3 is TGTGCCAGCAGTCGGGCGCGGGCCTCCTACGAGCAGTACTTC. The chain is built from TRBV2 and TRBJ2-7, with D perhaps matching TRBD2 (5 bases). Per the germline V gene, CDR1 is SNHLY and CDR2 is FYNNEI. V was shortened by 5 bases and J by 0 bases, with 11 bases between the two germline ends. The CDR3 sequence is 14 residues long.

This sequence joins TRBV13 and TRBJ2-6; TRBD1 aligns across 7 bases. The germline V gene has CDR1 PRHDT and CDR2 FYEKMQ (reference sequence). Germline trimming cut 5 bases from V and 0 bases from J; bases unmatched to any gene: 16. The CDR3 sequence is 20 residues long. CDR3 in DNA: TGTGCCAGCAGCCCCCCCCCGCTAGGGACAGTGGGCTCTGGGGCCAACGTCCTGACTTTC. Its protein is CASSPPPLGTVGSGANVLTF.